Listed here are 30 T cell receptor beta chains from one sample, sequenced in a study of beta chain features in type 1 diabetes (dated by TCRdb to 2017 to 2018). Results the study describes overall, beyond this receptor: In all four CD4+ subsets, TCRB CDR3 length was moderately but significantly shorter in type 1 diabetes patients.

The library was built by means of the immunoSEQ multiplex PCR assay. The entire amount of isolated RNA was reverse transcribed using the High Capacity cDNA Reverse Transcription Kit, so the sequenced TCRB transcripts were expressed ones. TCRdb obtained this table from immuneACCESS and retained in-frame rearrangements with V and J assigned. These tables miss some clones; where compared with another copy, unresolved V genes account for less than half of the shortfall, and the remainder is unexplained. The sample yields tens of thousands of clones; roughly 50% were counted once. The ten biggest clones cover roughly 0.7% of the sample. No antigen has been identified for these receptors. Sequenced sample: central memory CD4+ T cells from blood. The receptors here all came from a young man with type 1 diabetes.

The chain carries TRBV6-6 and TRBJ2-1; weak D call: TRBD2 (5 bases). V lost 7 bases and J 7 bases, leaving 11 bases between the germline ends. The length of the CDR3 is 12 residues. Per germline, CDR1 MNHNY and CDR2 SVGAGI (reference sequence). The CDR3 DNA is TGTGCCAGCACACCAAGGGAGAATGAGCAGTTCTTC. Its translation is CASTPRENEQFF.

The CDR3 coding sequence is TGTGCCAGCAGTGTTACTAGCGCTAACACCGGGGAGCTGTTTTTT. The encoded protein is CASSVTSANTGELFF. This chain links TRBV6-1 with TRBJ2-2; 7 bases are a match to TRBD2. The CDR3 is 15 amino acids. V dropped 4 bases and J dropped 2; count of bases not matched to a gene: 4. Per germline, CDR1 MNHNS and CDR2 SASEGT.

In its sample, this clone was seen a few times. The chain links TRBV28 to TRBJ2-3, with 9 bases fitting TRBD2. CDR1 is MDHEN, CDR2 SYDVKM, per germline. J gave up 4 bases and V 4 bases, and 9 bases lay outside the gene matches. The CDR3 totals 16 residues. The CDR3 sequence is CASSYPGRGGADTQYF. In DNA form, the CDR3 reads TGTGCCAGCAGTTACCCTGGGCGGGGGGGGGCAGATACGCAGTATTTT.

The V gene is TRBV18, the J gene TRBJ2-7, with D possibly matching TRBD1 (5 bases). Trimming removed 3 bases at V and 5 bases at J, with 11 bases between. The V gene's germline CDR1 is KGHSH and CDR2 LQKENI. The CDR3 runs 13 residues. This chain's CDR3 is CASSPTRANEQYF. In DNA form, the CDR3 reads TGTGCCAGCTCACCTACCAGGGCAAACGAGCAGTACTTC.

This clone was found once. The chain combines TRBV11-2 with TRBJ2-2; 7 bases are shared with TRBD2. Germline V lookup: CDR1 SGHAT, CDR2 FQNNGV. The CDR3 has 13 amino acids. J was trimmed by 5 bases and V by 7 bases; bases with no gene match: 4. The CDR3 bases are TGTGCCAGCACCTCCGGGGGGACCGGGGAGCTGTTTTTT. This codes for CASTSGGTGELFF.

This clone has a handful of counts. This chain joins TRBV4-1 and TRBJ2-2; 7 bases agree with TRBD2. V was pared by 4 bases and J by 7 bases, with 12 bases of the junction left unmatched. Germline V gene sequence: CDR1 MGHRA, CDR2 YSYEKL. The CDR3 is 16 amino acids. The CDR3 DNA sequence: TGCGCCAGCAGCCGAAGCGGGATATCTGATAACGGGGAGCTGTTTTTT. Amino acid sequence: CASSRSGISDNGELFF.

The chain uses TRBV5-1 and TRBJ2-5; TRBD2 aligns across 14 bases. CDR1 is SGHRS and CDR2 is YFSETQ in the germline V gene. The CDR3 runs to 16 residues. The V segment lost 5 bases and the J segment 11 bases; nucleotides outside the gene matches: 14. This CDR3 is CASSSGTSGSVQEQYF. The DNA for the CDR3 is TGCGCCAGCAGTTCCGGGACTAGCGGGAGTGTCCAGGAGCAGTACTTC.

CDR3 sequence (DNA): TGTGCCAGCAGCGTAAAGGGGCCAAGCTCTGGGGCCAACGTCCTGACTTTC. Its protein product is CASSVKGPSSGANVLTF. The V call is TRBV9, the J call TRBJ2-6; maybe TRBD1 (5 bases). CDR1 is SGDLS and CDR2 is YYNGEE in the germline V gene. The CDR3 sequence is 17 residues long. Trimming took off 1 base at V and 0 bases at J, with 11 bases between the two ends.

CDR3 amino acids: CASSLRSGRAGFEQFF. CDR3 DNA sequence: TGTGCCAGCAGCTTGCGGAGCGGGAGGGCGGGGTTTGAGCAGTTCTTC. The genes are TRBV5-6 and TRBJ2-1, with TRBD2 matching 10 bases. V lost 1 base and J lost 9; bases outside the gene matches: 10. Germline V lookup: CDR1 SGHDT, CDR2 YYEEEE. The CDR3 is 16 residues long.

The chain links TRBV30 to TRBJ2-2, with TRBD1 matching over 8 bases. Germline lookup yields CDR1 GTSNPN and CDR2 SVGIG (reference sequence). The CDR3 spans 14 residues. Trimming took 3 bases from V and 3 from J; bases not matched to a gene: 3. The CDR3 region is CAWRDRVHTGELFF. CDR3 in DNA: TGTGCCTGGAGGGACAGGGTCCACACCGGGGAGCTGTTTTTT.

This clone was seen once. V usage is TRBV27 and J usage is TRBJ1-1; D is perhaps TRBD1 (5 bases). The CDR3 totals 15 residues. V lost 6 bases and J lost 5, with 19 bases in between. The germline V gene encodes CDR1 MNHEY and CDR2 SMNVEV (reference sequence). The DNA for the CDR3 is TGTGCCAGCAGGAAGCTGGGGCCACCAGGGACTGAAGCTTTCTTT. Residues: CASRKLGPPGTEAFF.

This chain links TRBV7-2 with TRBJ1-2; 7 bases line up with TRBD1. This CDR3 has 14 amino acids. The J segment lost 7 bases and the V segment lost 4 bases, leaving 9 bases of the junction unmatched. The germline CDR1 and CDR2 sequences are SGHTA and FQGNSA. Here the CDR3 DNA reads TGTGCCAGCAGCTCGGGGACAGCTTCGGTTGGCTACACCTTC. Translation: CASSSGTASVGYTF.

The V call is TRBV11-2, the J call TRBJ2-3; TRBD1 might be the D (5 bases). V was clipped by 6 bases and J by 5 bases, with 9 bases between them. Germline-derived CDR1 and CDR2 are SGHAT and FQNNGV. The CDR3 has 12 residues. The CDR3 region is CASRRQKDTQYF. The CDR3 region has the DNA TGTGCCAGCAGGCGACAGAAAGATACGCAGTATTTT.

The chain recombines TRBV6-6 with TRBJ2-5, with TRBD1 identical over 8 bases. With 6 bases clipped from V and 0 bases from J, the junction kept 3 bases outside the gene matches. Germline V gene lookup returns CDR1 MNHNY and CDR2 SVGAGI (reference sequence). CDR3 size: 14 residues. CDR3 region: CASSPGGHQETQYF. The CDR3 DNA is TGTGCCAGCAGCCCAGGGGGCCACCAAGAGACCCAGTACTTC.

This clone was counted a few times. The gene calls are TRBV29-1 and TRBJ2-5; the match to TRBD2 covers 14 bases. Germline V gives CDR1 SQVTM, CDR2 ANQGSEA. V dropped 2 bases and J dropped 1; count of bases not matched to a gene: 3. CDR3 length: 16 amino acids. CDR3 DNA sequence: TGCAGCGTTGAACGGACTAGCGGGGGGCGCCAAGAGACCCAGTACTTC. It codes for CSVERTSGGRQETQYF.

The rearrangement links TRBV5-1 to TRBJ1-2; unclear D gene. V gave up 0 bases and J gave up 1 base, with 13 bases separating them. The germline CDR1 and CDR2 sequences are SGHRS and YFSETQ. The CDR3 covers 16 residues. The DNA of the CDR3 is TGCGCCAGCAGCTTGGGGGCAGAGATCATTAACTATGGCTACACCTTC. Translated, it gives CASSLGAEIINYGYTF.

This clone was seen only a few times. DNA of the CDR3: TGTGCCAGTAGTCCCCCTCATAGCGGGGGGGAAGAGACCCAGTACTTC. It codes for CASSPPHSGGEETQYF. V is TRBV19 and J is TRBJ2-5; 11 bases are a match to TRBD2. CDR3 length equals 16 residues. Per germline, CDR1 LNHDA and CDR2 SQIVND (reference sequence). Unmatched junction bases numbered 8, after V lost 5 bases and J lost 3 bases.

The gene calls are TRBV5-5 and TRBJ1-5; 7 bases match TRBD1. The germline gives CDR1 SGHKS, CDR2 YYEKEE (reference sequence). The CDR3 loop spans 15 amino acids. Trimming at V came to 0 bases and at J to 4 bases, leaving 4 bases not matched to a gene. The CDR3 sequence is CASSLEQGPNQPQHF. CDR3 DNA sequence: TGTGCCAGCAGCTTGGAACAGGGGCCAAATCAGCCCCAGCATTTT.

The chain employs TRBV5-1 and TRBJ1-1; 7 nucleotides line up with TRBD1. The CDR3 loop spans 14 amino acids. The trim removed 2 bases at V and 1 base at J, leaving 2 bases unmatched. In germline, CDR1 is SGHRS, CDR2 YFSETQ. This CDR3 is CASSLQGRNTEAFF. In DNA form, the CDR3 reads TGCGCCAGCAGCTTACAGGGGCGGAACACTGAAGCTTTCTTT.

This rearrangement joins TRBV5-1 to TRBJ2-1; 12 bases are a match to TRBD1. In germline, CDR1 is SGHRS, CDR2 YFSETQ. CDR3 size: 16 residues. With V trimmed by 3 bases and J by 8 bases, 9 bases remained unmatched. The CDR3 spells CASSSLPGQGADEQFF. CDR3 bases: TGCGCCAGCAGCTCTCTCCCGGGACAGGGGGCCGATGAGCAGTTCTTC.

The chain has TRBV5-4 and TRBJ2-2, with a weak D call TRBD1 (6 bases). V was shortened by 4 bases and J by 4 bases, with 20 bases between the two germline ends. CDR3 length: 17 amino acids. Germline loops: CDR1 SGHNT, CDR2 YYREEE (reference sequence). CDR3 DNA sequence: TGTGCCAGCAGCCTCAGGGGTGGAGGTTCAAGCACCGGGGAGCTGTTTTTT. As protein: CASSLRGGGSSTGELFF. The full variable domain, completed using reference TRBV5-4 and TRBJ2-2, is ETGVTQSPTHLIKTRGQQVTLRCSSQSGHNTVSWYQQALGQGPQFIFQYYREEENGRGNFPPRFSGLQFPNYSSELNVNALELDDSALYLCASSLRGGGSSTGELFFGEGSRLTVL.

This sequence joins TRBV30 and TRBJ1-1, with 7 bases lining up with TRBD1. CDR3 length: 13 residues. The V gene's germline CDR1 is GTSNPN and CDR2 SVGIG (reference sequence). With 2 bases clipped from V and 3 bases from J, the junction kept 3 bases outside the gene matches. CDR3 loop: CAWSKTGDTEAFF. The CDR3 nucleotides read TGTGCCTGGAGTAAAACAGGGGACACTGAAGCTTTCTTT.

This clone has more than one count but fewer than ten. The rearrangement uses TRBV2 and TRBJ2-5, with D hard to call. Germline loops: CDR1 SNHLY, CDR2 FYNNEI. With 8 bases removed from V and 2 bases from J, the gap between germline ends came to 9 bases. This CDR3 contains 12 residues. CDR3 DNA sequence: TGTGCCAGCGTTCACAAGCAAGAGACCCAGTACTTC. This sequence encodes CASVHKQETQYF.

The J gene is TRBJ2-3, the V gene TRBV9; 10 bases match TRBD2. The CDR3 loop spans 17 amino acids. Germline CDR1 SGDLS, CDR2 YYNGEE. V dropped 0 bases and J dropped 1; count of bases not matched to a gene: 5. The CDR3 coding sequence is TGTGCCAGCAGCGTAGGAAGCGGGACTAGCGGCACAGATACGCAGTATTTT. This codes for CASSVGSGTSGTDTQYF.

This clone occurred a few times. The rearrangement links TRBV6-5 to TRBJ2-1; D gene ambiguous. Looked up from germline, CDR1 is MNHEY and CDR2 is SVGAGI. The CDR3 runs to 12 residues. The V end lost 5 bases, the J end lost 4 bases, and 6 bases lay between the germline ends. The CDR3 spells CASSETYNEQFF. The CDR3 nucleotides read TGTGCCAGCAGTGAGACTTACAATGAGCAGTTCTTC.

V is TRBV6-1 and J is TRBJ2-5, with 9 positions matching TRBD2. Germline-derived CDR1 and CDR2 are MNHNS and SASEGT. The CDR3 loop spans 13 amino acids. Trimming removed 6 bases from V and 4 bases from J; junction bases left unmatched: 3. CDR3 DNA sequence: TGTGCCAGCAGGTCACTAGCGGGAGAGACCCAGTACTTC. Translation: CASRSLAGETQYF.

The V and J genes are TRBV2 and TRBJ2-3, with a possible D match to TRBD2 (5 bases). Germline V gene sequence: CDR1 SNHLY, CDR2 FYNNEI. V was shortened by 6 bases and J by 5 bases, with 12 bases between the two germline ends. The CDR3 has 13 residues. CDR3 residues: CASRGTGIDTQYF. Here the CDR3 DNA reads TGTGCCAGCAGAGGAACCGGGATAGATACGCAGTATTTT.

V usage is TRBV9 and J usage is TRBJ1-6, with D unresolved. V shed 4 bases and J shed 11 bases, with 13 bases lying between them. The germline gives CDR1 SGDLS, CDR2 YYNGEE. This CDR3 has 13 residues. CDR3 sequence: CASSPEALTPLHF. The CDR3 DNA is TGTGCCAGCAGCCCAGAGGCTCTGACACCCCTCCACTTT. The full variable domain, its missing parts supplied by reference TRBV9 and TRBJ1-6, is DSGVTQTPKHLITATGQRVTLRCSPRSGDLSVYWYQQSLDQGLQFLIQYYNGEERAKGNILERFSAQQFPDLHSELNLSSLELGDSALYFCASSPEALTPLHFGNGTRLTVT.

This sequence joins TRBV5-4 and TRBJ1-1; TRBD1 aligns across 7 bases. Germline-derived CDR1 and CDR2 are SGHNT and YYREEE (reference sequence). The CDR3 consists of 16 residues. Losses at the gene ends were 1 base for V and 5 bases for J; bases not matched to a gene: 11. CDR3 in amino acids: CASSLNPTTGETEAFF. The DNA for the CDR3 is TGTGCCAGCAGCTTGAACCCTACTACAGGGGAAACTGAAGCTTTCTTT.

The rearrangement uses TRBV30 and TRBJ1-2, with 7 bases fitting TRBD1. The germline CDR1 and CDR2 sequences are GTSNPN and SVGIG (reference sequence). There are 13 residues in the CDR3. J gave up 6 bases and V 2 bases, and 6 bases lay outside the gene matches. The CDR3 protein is CAWSQDRADGYTF. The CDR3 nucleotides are TGTGCCTGGAGTCAAGACAGGGCTGATGGCTACACCTTC.